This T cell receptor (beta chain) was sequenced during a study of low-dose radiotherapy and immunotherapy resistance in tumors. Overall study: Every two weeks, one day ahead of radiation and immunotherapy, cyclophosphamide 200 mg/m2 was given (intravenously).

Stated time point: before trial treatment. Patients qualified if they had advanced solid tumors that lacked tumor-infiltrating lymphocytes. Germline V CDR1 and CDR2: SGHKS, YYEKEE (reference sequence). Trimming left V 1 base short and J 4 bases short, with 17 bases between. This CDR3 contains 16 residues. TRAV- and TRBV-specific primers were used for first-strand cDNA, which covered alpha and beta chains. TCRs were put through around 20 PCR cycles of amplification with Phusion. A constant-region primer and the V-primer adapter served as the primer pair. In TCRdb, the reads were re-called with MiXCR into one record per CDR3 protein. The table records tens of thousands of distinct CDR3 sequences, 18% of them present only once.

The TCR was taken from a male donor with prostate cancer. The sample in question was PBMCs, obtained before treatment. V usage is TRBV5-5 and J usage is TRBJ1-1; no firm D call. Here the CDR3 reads CASSLIPSGGGTEAFF. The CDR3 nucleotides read TGTGCCAGCAGCTTGATCCCCAGTGGAGGTGGCACTGAAGCTTTCTTT.